A selection of T cell receptor beta chains follows, all from one sample in a study of cytomegalovirus exposure and HLA in healthy donors. TCRdb's copy holds only in-frame clones and misses some; the assay was immunoSEQ multiplex PCR. The sample shows 100,000 to 150,000 clones, less than 90% of them seen only once. The specimen was PBMCs. The receptors were gathered from a man between 18 and 29 years old in good health and CMV-seropositive. Each CDR3 is given with its conserved first and last residue. The order of the fields is V gene, CDR3 length, D gene, clone size, J gene, CDR3 DNA, CDR3 protein. The D gene is left open where the match is weak. Clone size is not always given. Where it is, it says once, few, many or a class for expanded clones.

TRBV18	15	NA	NA	TRBJ2-2	TGTGCCAGCTCATTCAGGACAGTGAACACCGGGGAGCTGTTTTTT	CASSFRTVNTGELFF
TRBV19	13	NA	NA	TRBJ1-1	TGTGCCAGTACTCACAGGGAGTACACTGAAGCTTTCTTT	CASTHREYTEAFF
TRBV6-5	13	TRBD1	NA	TRBJ2-7	TGTGCCAGCAGTTACTACCGGGACAGCGAGCAGTACTTC	CASSYYRDSEQYF
TRBV28	14	NA	NA	TRBJ1-1	TGTGCCAGCAGTTTGACGGGGGGGACCCCTGAAGCTTTCTTT	CASSLTGGTPEAFF
TRBV30	16	TRBD1	NA	TRBJ1-1	TGTGCCTGGAGGCCCGGGACAGGGAGAATGAACACTGAAGCTTTCTTT	CAWRPGTGRMNTEAFF
TRBV29-1	13	NA	NA	TRBJ2-2	TGCAGCGTTGAGCTGAGAAACACCGGGGAGCTGTTTTTT	CSVELRNTGELFF
TRBV6-1	15	TRBD1	few	TRBJ1-1	TGTGCCAGCAGTGAAGCGCTAACCGGGACAGGGGGAGCTTTCTTT	CASSEALTGTGGAFF
TRBV7-9	16	NA	NA	TRBJ1-5	TGTGCCAGCAGCTTAAGTTGGGGGGTTGGCAATCAGCCCCAGCATTTT	CASSLSWGVGNQPQHF
TRBV5-1	15	TRBD1	NA	TRBJ2-1	TGCGCCAGCAGCCTAGGACAGGGGACCCACAATGAGCAGTTCTTC	CASSLGQGTHNEQFF
TRBV5-1	15	TRBD1	NA	TRBJ1-1	TGCGCCAGCAGCTTGGGGGACAGTCCCAACACTGAAGCTTTCTTT	CASSLGDSPNTEAFF
TRBV11-3	14	NA	NA	TRBJ1-1	TGTGCCAGCAGCTTAGATCGGGGGTCCACTGAAGCTTTCTTT	CASSLDRGSTEAFF
TRBV13	18	NA	NA	TRBJ1-1	TGTGCCAGCAGCTTAGAAGGGGTCCGCAAGGAACGGAACACTGAAGCTTTCTTT	CASSLEGVRKERNTEAFF
TRBV7-2	15	TRBD1	NA	TRBJ1-5	TGTGCCAGCAGCCTGGGACAGGCCGACCATCAGCCCCAGCATTTT	CASSLGQADHQPQHF
TRBV5-4	15	TRBD2	NA	TRBJ2-1	TGTGCCAGCAGTCGCGGGGGGCCGTCCTACAATGAGCAGTTCTTC	CASSRGGPSYNEQFF
TRBV27	12	NA	NA	TRBJ2-2	TGTGCCAGCAGTTTGAACTACGGGGAGCTGTTTTTT	CASSLNYGELFF
TRBV10-3	12	NA	NA	TRBJ2-7	TGTGCCATCAAGGGTGCAGGGTACGAGCAGTACTTC	CAIKGAGYEQYF
TRBV5-6	16	NA	NA	TRBJ1-6	TGTGCCAGCAGCTTGGAATGGGGTGAGGGTAATTCACCCCTCCACTTT	CASSLEWGEGNSPLHF
TRBV25-1	16	NA	NA	TRBJ2-1	TGTGCCAGCAGTGAGACGAACAGCTTAAATTACAATGAGCAGTTCTTC	CASSETNSLNYNEQFF
TRBV7-9	19	TRBD1	NA	TRBJ1-2	TGTGCCAGCAGCTTAGCTACCGGGACAGGGACCTCTTTTGATGATGGCTACACCTTC	CASSLATGTGTSFDDGYTF
TRBV27	15	TRBD1	NA	TRBJ2-3	TGTGCCAGCAGCCTGCGGGACAGGGTATGGGATACGCAGTATTTT	CASSLRDRVWDTQYF
TRBV27	14	TRBD1	NA	TRBJ1-5	TGTGCCAGCGGGACAGGAGGCCGCAATCAGCCCCAGCATTTT	CASGTGGRNQPQHF
TRBV27	14	TRBD1	NA	TRBJ1-2	TGTGCCAGCAGTTCCTTCGGGACAGACTATGGCTACACCTTC	CASSSFGTDYGYTF
TRBV19	18	TRBD2	NA	TRBJ2-3	TGTGCCAGTAGTATCATCGGTCATAGCGGGGGGAGCACAGATACGCAGTATTTT	CASSIIGHSGGSTDTQYF
TRBV10-2	16	TRBD1	NA	TRBJ2-7	TGCGCCAGCAGTGAGTGGGAGACAGGGACCTCCTACGAGCAGTACTTC	CASSEWETGTSYEQYF
TRBV2	16	NA	NA	TRBJ2-2	TGTGCCAGCCCTCCGGACAGAATCACGAACACCGGGGAGCTGTTTTTT	CASPPDRITNTGELFF
TRBV4-1	16	TRBD2	NA	TRBJ2-5	TGCGCCAGCAGCCTAACTAGCGGGGGGGCCGGCGAGACCCAGTACTTC	CASSLTSGGAGETQYF
TRBV7-2	15	NA	NA	TRBJ1-5	TGTGCCAGCAGGGGGGAGGCCGATAGCAATCAGCCCCAGCATTTT	CASRGEADSNQPQHF
TRBV19	13	NA	NA	TRBJ1-1	TGTGCCAGTAGTAAGGGGGTTACCACTGAAGCTTTCTTT	CASSKGVTTEAFF
TRBV7-2	13	TRBD2	few	TRBJ2-7	TGTGCCAGCAGACTAGCGGTGTCCTACGAGCAGTACTTC	CASRLAVSYEQYF
TRBV15	13	NA	once	TRBJ1-4	TGTGCCACCAGCACCGGGGAGAATGAAAAACTGTTTTTT	CATSTGENEKLFF
TRBV7-6	14	NA	once	TRBJ1-4	TGTGCCAGCAGCTTGGGTACGGGGAATGAAAAACTGTTTTTT	CASSLGTGNEKLFF
TRBV7-8	13	TRBD1	NA	TRBJ1-2	TGTGCCAGCAGCTCAAGGACAGGTGCGGGCTACACCTTC	CASSSRTGAGYTF
TRBV11-2	16	NA	NA	TRBJ1-5	TGTGCCAGCAGCTTAGGGGGGGGAGGAGGGAATCAGCCCCAGCATTTT	CASSLGGGGGNQPQHF
TRBV20-1	11	NA	NA	TRBJ1-2	TGCAGTGCTATTCTTAGGGGGGGCTACACCTTC	CSAILRGGYTF
TRBV28	17	TRBD2	NA	TRBJ2-1	TGTGCCAGCAGTTTACCCCAAGCGGGGGGCTCCTACAATGAGCAGTTCTTC	CASSLPQAGGSYNEQFF
TRBV28	14	TRBD1	NA	TRBJ2-7	TGTGCCAGTCGAACCGGACAGGGCACCTACGAGCAGTACTTC	CASRTGQGTYEQYF
TRBV7-3	17	NA	NA	TRBJ1-3	TGTGCCAGCAACAAACGACGGGTCGCATGCTCTGGAAACACCATATATTTT	CASNKRRVACSGNTIYF
TRBV9	14	NA	NA	TRBJ1-2	TGTGCCAGCAGCGGCGGGGGTTCGAACTATGGCTACACCTTC	CASSGGGSNYGYTF
TRBV6-1	16	TRBD1	once	TRBJ1-1	TGTGCCAGCAGTGAATGGGACAGTCCCATGAACACTGAAGCTTTCTTT	CASSEWDSPMNTEAFF
TRBV30	14	TRBD1	NA	TRBJ1-5	TGTGCCTGGAGTGCGACAGGGGTAAGCCAGCCCCAGCATTTT	CAWSATGVSQPQHF
TRBV14	15	TRBD1	NA	TRBJ1-1	TGTGCCAGCAGCGGTACCGGGACAGGGGGGAAGGAAGCTTTCTTT	CASSGTGTGGKEAFF
TRBV7-8	15	NA	NA	TRBJ2-5	TGTGCCAGCAGCCTAAACAGCGGGCCGGCCGAGACCCAGTACTTC	CASSLNSGPAETQYF
TRBV4-2	15	TRBD1	NA	TRBJ2-2	TGTGCCAGCAGCCAAGGGTCAGGGGGCACCGGGGAGCTGTTTTTT	CASSQGSGGTGELFF
TRBV2	13	NA	NA	TRBJ2-5	TGTGCCAGCAGGTCAGCGGTCCAAGAGACCCAGTACTTC	CASRSAVQETQYF
TRBV27	16	TRBD2	NA	TRBJ2-3	TGTGCCAGCAGTTTAATACTAGCGGGGGGCACAGATACGCAGTATTTT	CASSLILAGGTDTQYF
TRBV30	13	NA	NA	TRBJ1-6	TGTGCCGGGAAGGGGGTAGTCAGTTCACCCCTCCACTTT	CAGKGVVSSPLHF